The clone carrying this T cell receptor beta chain was detected only a few times. Its cognate antigen is unknown. The sequenced template was cDNA made from the entire isolated RNA. Here immunoSEQ multiplex PCR was the method, and the copy in TCRdb shows in-frame clones only, minus some. This table holds about 410,000 clones, about 14% found once. The sample comes from a study of beta chain features in type 1 diabetes. For the study at large: There was similarity between patients and healthy donors in age, gender and cell yields. Study-level results: When VDJ junctions were examined, type 1 diabetes patients showed fewer insertions and more deletions. All four CD4+ subsets from Type 1 diabetes patients carried moderately but significantly shorter TCRB CDR3s.

The V gene's germline CDR1 is SGHRS and CDR2 YFSETQ. V lost 0 bases and J 5 bases, leaving 11 bases between the germline ends. There are 14 residues in the CDR3. Sorted CD4+ subsets: naive, central memory, regulatory, stem cell-like memory (CD45RO/CCR7/CD25/CD127/CD95/CD27 panel). The TCR was taken from a young man in good health. The sequenced material came from naive CD4+ T cells from blood. V and J are TRBV5-1 and TRBJ1-2; D not resolved. The CDR3 DNA is TGCGCCAGCAGCTTGGTGGCAGGAGGTTATGGCTACACCTTC. It is translated as CASSLVAGGYGYTF.